This TCR beta chain was identified in a study of cytomegalovirus exposure and HLA in healthy donors. Findings of the study overall: According to the study, 160 or so TCR beta chains were cytomegalovirus-associated.

The CDR3 contains 14 residues. Germline V lookup: CDR1 MNHNY, CDR2 SVGAGI (reference sequence). After removal of 5 bases from V and 4 bases from J, the junction contained 3 bases not matched to a gene. Turning to this clone: No antigen is known for it.

PCR used 60 Vbeta primers and 13 Jbeta primers. Assay used: immunoSEQ multiplex PCR; TCRdb lists only in-frame clones, some missing. This sample has over 150,000 clones, with more than 75% found just once. While unrecorded immune exposures were likely, the donors were nominally healthy when sampled. The sequenced material came from PBMCs. This clonotype was obtained from a young man in good health and CMV-seropositive. The chain employs TRBV6-6 and TRBJ1-2; 11 nucleotides match TRBD1. This CDR3 reads CASSVGTGGYGYTF. The CDR3 DNA reads TGTGCCAGCAGTGTGGGGACAGGGGGCTATGGCTACACCTTC.